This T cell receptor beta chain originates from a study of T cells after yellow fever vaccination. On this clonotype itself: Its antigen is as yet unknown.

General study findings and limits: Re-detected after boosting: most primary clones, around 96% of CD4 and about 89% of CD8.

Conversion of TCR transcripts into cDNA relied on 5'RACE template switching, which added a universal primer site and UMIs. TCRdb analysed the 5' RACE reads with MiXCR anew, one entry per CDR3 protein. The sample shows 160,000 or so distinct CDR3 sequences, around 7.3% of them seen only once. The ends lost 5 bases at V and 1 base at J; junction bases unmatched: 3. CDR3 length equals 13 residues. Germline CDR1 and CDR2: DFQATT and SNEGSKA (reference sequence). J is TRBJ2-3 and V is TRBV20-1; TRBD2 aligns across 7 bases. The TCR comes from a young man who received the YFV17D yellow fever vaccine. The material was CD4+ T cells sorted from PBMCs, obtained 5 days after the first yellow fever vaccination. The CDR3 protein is CSARAGRTDTQYF. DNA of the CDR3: TGCAGTGCTCGAGCGGGACGCACAGATACGCAGTATTTT.